The clone carrying this T cell receptor beta chain was found a few times. Looked up from germline, CDR1 is SGHTA and CDR2 is FQGNSA. Germline trimming cut 7 bases from V and 4 bases from J; bases unmatched to any gene: 8. The CDR3 sequence is 15 residues long. This specimen comes from a study of Graves' ophthalmopathy and Graves' hyperthyroidism. Amplification of the TCR beta CDR3 regions used RNA transcripts (as template). HTBI-primed first-round RT-PCR preceded second-round multiplex PCR. MiXCR, applied by TCRdb to the multiplex PCR reads, yields one record per CDR3 protein. The sample has roughly 610,000 distinct CDR3 sequences; 20% to 25% are singletons.

The chain employs TRBV7-2 and TRBJ2-5, with 11 bases that match TRBD2. The receptor comes from a woman in her late teens or twenties with stable Graves' hyperthyroidism. Some clones in this sample may be carry-over from other donors' samples. Sequencing was carried out using peripheral blood. This CDR3 reads CASTITSGSGETQYF. The CDR3 nucleotides are TGTGCCAGCACCATTACTAGCGGGAGTGGAGAGACCCAGTACTTC.